The rows below give T cell receptor beta chains drawn from one sample of a study of neurological immune-mediated disorders. A single record per CDR3 protein comes from TCRdb applying MiXCR to the 5' RACE reads. The data show approximately 52,000 distinct CDR3 sequences, about 3% seen once. The specimen was PBMCs. The source is a man aged 40-49 years with multiple sclerosis. The CDR3 runs from the conserved cysteine through the conserved F or W. The D gene is left open where the match is weak. The size field is filled for only some rows; it gives once, few, many or a size class.

J gene: TRBJ2-1
D gene: -
V gene: TRBV7-7
clone size: many
CDR3 DNA: TGTGCCAGCAGCTTAGAGGAGGTCGCCACTGAGCAGTTCTTC
CDR3 protein: CASSLEEVATEQFF

J gene: TRBJ1-4
D gene: -
V gene: TRBV12-3/TRBV12-4
clone size: many
CDR3 DNA: TGTGCCAGCAGGCATAATGAAAAACTGTTTTTT
CDR3 protein: CASRHNEKLFF

J gene: TRBJ2-5
D gene: -
V gene: TRBV9
clone size: many
CDR3 DNA: TGTGCCAGCAGCGGAGGACTGAAAGAGACCCAGTACTTC
CDR3 protein: CASSGGLKETQYF

J gene: TRBJ2-2
D gene: -
V gene: TRBV7-9
clone size: few
CDR3 DNA: TGTGCCAGCAGCTTGTACGGGGAGCTGTTTTTT
CDR3 protein: CASSLYGELFF

J gene: TRBJ1-2
D gene: -
V gene: TRBV29-1
clone size: many
CDR3 DNA: TGCAGCGTTGACAGTAATAACTATGGCTACACCTTC
CDR3 protein: CSVDSNNYGYTF

J gene: TRBJ1-2
D gene: -
V gene: TRBV20-1
clone size: -
CDR3 DNA: TGCAGTGCTAGTCATCAGAAGACTAACTATGGCTACACCTTC
CDR3 protein: CSASHQKTNYGYTF

J gene: TRBJ1-5
D gene: -
V gene: TRBV20-1
clone size: many
CDR3 DNA: TGCAGTGCTAGTACCAGCAATCAGCCCCAGCATTTT
CDR3 protein: CSASTSNQPQHF

J gene: TRBJ1-1
D gene: -
V gene: TRBV6-2/TRBV6-3
clone size: -
CDR3 DNA: TGTGCCAGCAGTTACGGGGGGGCAAAGAACACTGAAGCTTTCTTT
CDR3 protein: CASSYGGAKNTEAFF

J gene: TRBJ2-2
D gene: TRBD2
V gene: TRBV6-6
clone size: many
CDR3 DNA: TGTGCCAGCAGTTACCGGCTAGCGGGGGAGAACACCGGGGAGCTGTTTTTT
CDR3 protein: CASSYRLAGENTGELFF

J gene: TRBJ1-2
D gene: -
V gene: TRBV5-6
clone size: medium-sized
CDR3 DNA: TGTGCCAGCAGCTCCCCGGGGGGGTCCTATGGCTACACCTTC
CDR3 protein: CASSSPGGSYGYTF

J gene: TRBJ1-4
D gene: -
V gene: TRBV12-3/TRBV12-4
clone size: many
CDR3 DNA: TGTGCCAGCAGGGAGGCCGGAAAACTGTTTTTT
CDR3 protein: CASREAGKLFF

J gene: TRBJ1-1
D gene: TRBD1
V gene: TRBV11-2
clone size: many
CDR3 DNA: TGTGCCAGCAGCCTACGACAGGGTGCCACTGAAGCTTTCTTT
CDR3 protein: CASSLRQGATEAFF

J gene: TRBJ1-1
D gene: TRBD1
V gene: TRBV4-1
clone size: -
CDR3 DNA: TGCGCCAGCAGCCTCTGGGACAGGGGGGAACGAACTGAAGCTTTCTTT
CDR3 protein: CASSLWDRGERTEAFF

J gene: TRBJ1-1
D gene: -
V gene: TRBV5-5
clone size: many
CDR3 DNA: TGTGCCAGCAGCTTGGGGATAACAGCTTCTGAAGCTTTCTTT
CDR3 protein: CASSLGITASEAFF

J gene: TRBJ2-3
D gene: -
V gene: TRBV18
clone size: many
CDR3 DNA: TGTGCCAGCTCACCACATAAGACAGATACGCAGTATTTT
CDR3 protein: CASSPHKTDTQYF